A selection of T cell receptor beta chains follows, all from one sample in a study of blood T cell repertoires in COVID-19. Repertoires were generated with immunoSEQ multiplex PCR, while TCRdb's copy carries only in-frame clones and drops some. The sample has hundreds of thousands of clones, roughly nine tenths seen once; the top ten hold around 1.1%. Specimen: PBMCs or T cells enriched from blood (not recorded which). The receptors derive from a man aged 25 to 45 who had recovered from COVID-19. CDR3s include the opening cysteine and the closing phenylalanine or tryptophan. The D gene is left open where the match is weak. Where a row states a size, it is once, few, many or the class of an expanded clone; other rows omit it.

TRBD1 TRBJ2-5 - TRBV27 TGTGCCAGCAGTAGGCGACAGGGCTGGCAAGAGACCCAGTACTTC CASSRRQGWQETQYF
TRBD1 TRBJ1-2 - TRBV13 TGTGCCAGCAGCTTCGGGGGTTCGACAGGGACTTATGGCTACACCTTC CASSFGGSTGTYGYTF
- TRBJ2-5 - TRBV27 TGTGCCAGCAGTTTATCGCCCCAAACAAAAGAGACCCAGTACTTC CASSLSPQTKETQYF
TRBD2 TRBJ2-7 - TRBV24-1 TGTGCCACCAGTGCCCGGGCCGGGACTAGCGGGAGATACGAGCAGTACTTC CATSARAGTSGRYEQYF
TRBD1 TRBJ2-3 - TRBV24-1 TGTGCCACCAGTGATTTCGACAGGGAGATAGACACAGATACGCAGTATTTT CATSDFDREIDTDTQYF
- TRBJ1-2 - TRBV2 TGTGCCAGCAGTGTTAATGGGCCAGAGGGCTACACCTTC CASSVNGPEGYTF
TRBD1 TRBJ1-2 - TRBV10-3 TGTGCCATCAGCGAGGGACAGGGGGCTTATGGCTACACCTTC CAISEGQGAYGYTF
- TRBJ1-4 - TRBV18 TGTGCCAGCTCATGGGCCTGGGGAGATGAAAAACTGTTTTTT CASSWAWGDEKLFF
TRBD1 TRBJ1-3 - TRBV3-1/TRBV3-2 TGTGCCAGCAGGATACAGGGGGGAAACACCATATATTTT CASRIQGGNTIYF
TRBD1 TRBJ2-3 once TRBV7-8 TGTGCCAGCAGCTCGCCCCCCCGGGACAGGGAACGTACGCAGTATTTT CASSSPPRDRERTQYF
- TRBJ2-1 - TRBV19 TGTGCCAGTAGTATTCCCTCTCCCTACAATGAGCAGTTCTTC CASSIPSPYNEQFF
TRBD1 TRBJ1-1 - TRBV19 TGTGCCAGTAGTATCGGGACAGGCGGACGGGCCACTGAAGCTTTCTTT CASSIGTGGRATEAFF
TRBD2 TRBJ2-5 - TRBV4-2 TGTGCCAGCAGCATCGTAGGACTAGCAATAAAAGAGACCCAGTACTTC CASSIVGLAIKETQYF
- TRBJ2-7 - TRBV30 TGTGCCTGGTCGTGGGGGGGCGGGGGCGAGCAGTACTTC CAWSWGGGGEQYF
- TRBJ2-7 - TRBV30 TGTGCCTGGACCGGGAGCTCCTACGAGCAGTACTTC CAWTGSSYEQYF
TRBD1 TRBJ1-5 - TRBV12-3/TRBV12-4 TGTGCCAGCAGTGGGACAGGGGCTCAGCCCCAGCATTTT CASSGTGAQPQHF
TRBD2 TRBJ2-1 - TRBV2 TGTGCCAGCAGTTTACTAGCGGGAGTTTCCTCCTACAATGAGCAGTTCTTC CASSLLAGVSSYNEQFF
TRBD1 TRBJ1-2 - TRBV9 TGTGCCAGCAGCGGACGGACAGGGGGCGTCCCCTATGGCTACACCTTC CASSGRTGGVPYGYTF
TRBD1 TRBJ2-2 - TRBV30 TGTGCCTGGAGTGTACTAGGGACAGGGAAGGCCACCGGGGAGCTGTTTTTT CAWSVLGTGKATGELFF
TRBD1 TRBJ1-1 - TRBV19 TGTGCCAGTTCGGGACAGGTGAACACTGAAGCTTTCTTT CASSGQVNTEAFF
- TRBJ2-2 - TRBV30 TGTGCCTGGGGCATGACCGGGGTGAACACCGGGGAGCTGTTTTTT CAWGMTGVNTGELFF
TRBD2 TRBJ2-1 once TRBV5-1 TGCGCCAGCAGCTTGACCGGACTAGCGGGAGGACCCTACAATGAGCAGTTCTTC CASSLTGLAGGPYNEQFF
- TRBJ1-2 - TRBV5-5 TGTGCCAGCAGCTTGGTAGGGGTAGCTAACTATGGCTACACCTTC CASSLVGVANYGYTF
TRBD1 TRBJ2-2 - TRBV20-1 TGCAGTGCTAGTAGGACAGGGAACACCGGGGAGCTGTTTTTT CSASRTGNTGELFF
TRBD2 TRBJ2-7 - TRBV13 TGTGCCAGCAGCTTATCGGGGAGGGCAGCCTACGAGCAGTACTTC CASSLSGRAAYEQYF
- TRBJ1-4 - TRBV23-1 TGCGCCAGCAGTTACTGCCCCGGATCGGGTAATGAAAAACTGTTTTTT CASSYCPGSGNEKLFF
- TRBJ1-2 once TRBV11-2 TGTGCCAGCAGCTATCAGACGGGCTATGGCTACACCTTC CASSYQTGYGYTF
- TRBJ2-7 - TRBV13 TGTGCCAGCAGCTATAGAAGGGGATACGAGCAGTACTTC CASSYRRGYEQYF
- TRBJ2-1 - TRBV15 TGTGCCACCAGCAGTTCGAGGTTGGTAAGCTCCTACAATGAGCAGTTCTTC CATSSSRLVSSYNEQFF
- TRBJ1-1 - TRBV4-2 TGTGCCAGCAGGCGGGAGCCGGCGGAAGCTTTCTTT CASRREPAEAFF
TRBD2 TRBJ2-1 - TRBV19 TGTGCCAGTACCCTAACCGGGGGGGCTGAGCAGTTCTTC CASTLTGGAEQFF
TRBD1 TRBJ1-2 - TRBV5-5 TGTGCCAGCAGCTTCGCCCAGACAGGGGTGGATGGCTACACCTTC CASSFAQTGVDGYTF
- TRBJ1-1 - TRBV6-6 TGTGCCAGCACCGGCGGGAAGAACACTGAAGCTTTCTTT CASTGGKNTEAFF
- TRBJ2-7 - TRBV24-1 TGTGCCACCAGTGATGTCGGCGGGGGCCACGAGCAGTACTTC CATSDVGGGHEQYF
- TRBJ1-2 - TRBV7-7 TGTGCTAGCAGCTTAAGATTCCCGACTTATGGCTACACCTTC CASSLRFPTYGYTF
- TRBJ2-1 - TRBV27 TGTGCCAGCAGTCCATCCTTGCGGGCGAACAACAATGAGCAGTTCTTC CASSPSLRANNNEQFF
TRBD1 TRBJ1-2 - TRBV5-1 TGCGCCAGCAGCAGGGACAGTACCTATGGCTACACCTTC CASSRDSTYGYTF
TRBD2 TRBJ2-7 - TRBV7-6 TGTGCCAGCAGCTTAGCGGTTAGCGGGAGTATTATCTACGAGCAGTACTTC CASSLAVSGSIIYEQYF
- TRBJ2-3 - TRBV5-1 TGCGCCAGCAGCTTGGATGCGGATCTCACAGATACGCAGTATTTT CASSLDADLTDTQYF